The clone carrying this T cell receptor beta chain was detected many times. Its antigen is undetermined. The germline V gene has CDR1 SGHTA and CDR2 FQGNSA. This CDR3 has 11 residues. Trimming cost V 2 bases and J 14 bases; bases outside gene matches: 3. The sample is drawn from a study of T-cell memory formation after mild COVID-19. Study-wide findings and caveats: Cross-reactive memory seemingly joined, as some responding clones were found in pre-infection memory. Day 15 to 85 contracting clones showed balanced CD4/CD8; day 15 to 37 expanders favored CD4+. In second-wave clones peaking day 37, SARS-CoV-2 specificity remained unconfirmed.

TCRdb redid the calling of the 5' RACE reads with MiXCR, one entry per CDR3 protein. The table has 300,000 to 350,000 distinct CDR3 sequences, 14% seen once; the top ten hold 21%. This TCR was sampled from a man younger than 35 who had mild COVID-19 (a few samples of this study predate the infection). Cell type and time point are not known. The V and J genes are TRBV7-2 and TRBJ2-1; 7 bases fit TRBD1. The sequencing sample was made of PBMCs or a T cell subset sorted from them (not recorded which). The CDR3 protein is CASSLSGGKFF. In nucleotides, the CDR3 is TGTGCCAGCAGCTTATCAGGGGGAAAGTTCTTC.